This TCR beta chain was profiled in a study of shared clonotypes between healthy human individuals. Overall study: Plates per donor: three CD4 naive, three CD4 memory, two CD8 naive, one CD8 memory. Study findings and constraints: When naive CD4 clonotypes were compared across a few donors, around 5% were shared.

J gave up 0 bases and V 6 bases, and 7 bases lay outside the gene matches. This CDR3 comprises 15 residues. CDR1 is MDHEN, CDR2 SYDVKM, per germline. Here immunoSEQ multiplex PCR was the method, and the copy in TCRdb shows in-frame clones only, minus some. Among over 950,000 clones, around three quarters were seen once, and the ten largest hold over 0.8%. The sample holds a few counts of this clone. Its antigen remains unidentified. Among the donors, all were Caucasian adults who lived in Nashville, Tennessee. CD4+ cells underwent separation, giving CD45RA+ naive and CD45RA-negative memory subsets. This TCR was sampled from a man between 18 and 35 years old in good health. Some clones in this sample may be carry-over from other donors' samples. V gene TRBV28 combines with J gene TRBJ2-7; 8 bases line up with TRBD1. Sequences were obtained from memory CD4+ T cells from PBMCs. The subset denotes: CD45RA-negative fraction. The CDR3 DNA reads as TGTGCCAGCAGGGCGCAGGGGGCTTTCTCCTACGAGCAGTACTTC. Protein product: CASRAQGAFSYEQYF.